Each of the 24 T cell receptor beta chains below was sequenced from the same sample in a study of beta chain features in type 1 diabetes (dated by TCRdb to 2016 to 2019). The paper's findings and limits, for the study overall: In all four CD4+ subsets, TCRB CDR3 length was moderately but significantly shorter in type 1 diabetes patients.

No cognate antigen is known for these TCRs. The library came from the immunoSEQ multiplex PCR assay. The entire amount of isolated RNA was reverse transcribed using the High Capacity cDNA Reverse Transcription Kit, so the sequenced TCRB transcripts were expressed ones. The source is immuneACCESS, and TCRdb retained only in-frame sequences with V and J called. Part of the clones is not carried over; for the studies checked, unresolved V genes explain less than half of this, and the remainder is unexplained. Here the sample has roughly 300,000 clones; 14% occur a single time. 0.017% of the sample is taken by the ten largest. Sequencing input: naive CD4+ T cells from blood. What this sample's cell subset or site label stands for: true naive CD4+ T cells. The source is a young man with type 1 diabetes.

The sample holds a few counts of this clone. The chain joins TRBV18 to TRBJ2-2, with D uncertain. Trimming cost V 6 bases and J 3 bases, with 11 bases left between them. The CDR3 is made up of 14 amino acids. The germline V gene encodes CDR1 KGHSH and CDR2 LQKENI. CDR3 in amino acids: CASSPTADTGELFF. Here the CDR3 DNA reads TGTGCCAGCTCGCCCACTGCTGACACCGGGGAGCTGTTTTTT.

This clone was counted a few times. The chain carries TRBV5-6 and TRBJ2-1; D is ambiguous. Trimming pared 0 bases from V and 8 bases from J, leaving 6 bases between. This CDR3 contains 12 residues. The V gene's germline CDR1 is SGHDT and CDR2 YYEEEE. In DNA form, the CDR3 reads TGTGCCAGCAGCTTGGCCTCCGATGAGCAGTTCTTC. It yields the protein CASSLASDEQFF.

This rearrangement joins TRBV21-1 to TRBJ2-7; the D call in the table, TRBD1, was not verified against the DNA. TRBV21-1 is a recognized pseudogene. This CDR3 contains 16 residues. The CDR3: CASTLGTDHPQYEQYF. The CDR3 DNA reads TGTGCCAGCACCCTTGGGACAGATCACCCTCAGTACGAGCAGTACTTC.

This clone has a handful of counts. CDR3 sequence (DNA): TGCAGCGTGATGGGTGCGGGACTAGCCAATGAGCAGTTCTTC. This translates into CSVMGAGLANEQFF. The chain is built from TRBV29-1 and TRBJ2-1; 9 bases are shared with TRBD2. CDR3 size: 14 residues. Trimming cost V 6 bases and J 6 bases; bases outside gene matches: 9. The germline V gene encodes CDR1 SQVTM and CDR2 ANQGSEA.

The chain is built from TRBV6-4 and TRBJ2-7; D is uncertain. This CDR3 is 14 amino acids long. The germline gives CDR1 MRHNA, CDR2 SNTAGT. Trimming removed 4 bases from V and 2 bases from J, with 12 bases in between. CDR3 coding DNA: TGTGCCAGCAGTGCCGCGTACCCCACCTACGAGCAGTACTTC. Translation: CASSAAYPTYEQYF.

The chain carries TRBV4-3 and TRBJ1-4, with 9 bases that match TRBD1. Germline CDR1 LGHNA, CDR2 YSLEER. The CDR3 consists of 15 residues. V shed 1 base and J 5 bases; nucleotides not matched to a gene: 2. This CDR3 reads CASSQGDRENEKLFF. In DNA form, the CDR3 reads TGCGCCAGCAGCCAAGGGGACAGGGAGAATGAAAAACTGTTTTTT.

This clone was recorded a few times. The rearrangement uses TRBV19 and TRBJ1-2, with D unclear. Trimming removed 4 bases from V and 1 base from J, with 10 bases in between. This CDR3 is 14 amino acids long. Germline CDR1 reads LNHDA; CDR2 reads SQIVND (reference sequence). The CDR3 here is CASSTATNNYGYTF. The CDR3 DNA follows: TGTGCCAGTAGTACGGCGACAAATAACTATGGCTACACCTTC.

This clone was seen more than once but under ten times. This chain uses TRBV29-1 with TRBJ1-2; D possibly corresponds to TRBD1 (6 bases). This CDR3 comprises 12 residues. Trimming took off 8 bases at V and 7 bases at J, with 17 bases between the two ends. In germline, CDR1 is SQVTM, CDR2 ANQGSEA. Written as DNA, the CDR3 is TGCAGCTCCGGACAGTCTAGTGTTGGCTACACCTTC. Residues: CSSGQSSVGYTF.

V is TRBV6-5 and J is TRBJ1-1; the D is unclear. V was pared by 6 bases and J by 4 bases, with 12 bases between. The CDR3 sequence is 13 residues long. In germline, CDR1 is MNHEY, CDR2 SVGAGI. CDR3 in amino acids: CASRRVEVTEAFF. The CDR3 region has the DNA TGTGCCAGCAGAAGAGTTGAAGTCACTGAAGCTTTCTTT.

V and J are TRBV27 and TRBJ1-2, with D uncertain. Germline V gives CDR1 MNHEY, CDR2 SMNVEV (reference sequence). The CDR3 runs 14 residues. The germline V and J ends were trimmed by 3 bases and 8 bases, with 16 bases remaining between them. The CDR3 nucleotides are TGTGCCAGCAGTTTGTACACCCAGTCAGGCGGCTACACCTTC. Translated, it gives CASSLYTQSGGYTF.

The V call is TRBV28, the J call TRBJ2-1; 7 positions match TRBD2. V lost 11 bases, J lost 1 base, and 5 bases stayed unmatched. The CDR3 is 13 residues long. CDR1 and CDR2 from the germline V gene are MDHEN and SYDVKM. The CDR3, as DNA: TGTGCCGTCAAGCGGGATTCCTACAATGAGCAGTTCTTC. The encoded protein is CAVKRDSYNEQFF.

This clone was recorded a few times. The gene calls are TRBV29-1 and TRBJ2-5; D gene unclear. This CDR3 spans 12 amino acids. Trimming took off 7 bases at V and 1 base at J, with 10 bases between the two ends. Germline loops: CDR1 SQVTM, CDR2 ANQGSEA. DNA of the CDR3: TGCAGCGCCCGGGTCCTCCAAGAGACCCAGTACTTC. It specifies CSARVLQETQYF.

The table lists this clone with a few counts. Other DNA sequences in the sample encode the same CDR3. The chain combines TRBV7-9 with TRBJ2-1; TRBD1 agrees at 7 bases. The germline V gene encodes CDR1 SEHNR and CDR2 FQNEAQ (reference sequence). Trimming took 5 bases from V and 5 from J; bases not matched to a gene: 3. CDR3 length: 13 residues. CDR3 region: CASSRQGNNEQFF. The CDR3 DNA reads as TGTGCCAGCAGCCGACAGGGAAACAATGAGCAGTTCTTC.

This clone has a handful of counts. The chain employs TRBV9 and TRBJ2-1, with 9 bases aligning to TRBD2. The CDR3 sequence is 12 residues long. J was trimmed by 15 bases and V by 4 bases; bases with no gene match: 8. Germline assignment: CDR1 SGDLS and CDR2 YYNGEE. The CDR3 bases are TGTGCCAGCAGCTCTCCCGGGACTAGCCCGTTCTTC. Translation gives CASSSPGTSPFF.

This clone was found a few times. This chain uses TRBV29-1 with TRBJ2-7, with 8 bases identical to TRBD2. This CDR3 is 13 amino acids long. V lost 5 bases, J lost 0 bases, and 3 bases stayed unmatched. Germline V gene data show CDR1 as SQVTM and CDR2 as ANQGSEA. The CDR3 reads CSVSSGISYEQYF. The DNA of the CDR3 is TGCAGCGTTAGTAGCGGGATCTCCTACGAGCAGTACTTC.

The V gene is TRBV2, the J gene TRBJ2-2, with 9 bases matching TRBD1. The V and J ends lost 7 bases and 6 bases, in that order; junction bases with no gene match: 9. Per germline, CDR1 SNHLY and CDR2 FYNNEI. The CDR3 runs 15 residues. The CDR3 sequence is CASNQQGALPGELFF. In DNA, the CDR3 is TGTGCCAGCAATCAACAGGGGGCGCTTCCCGGGGAGCTGTTTTTT.

The gene calls are TRBV19 and TRBJ2-7; D possibly corresponds to TRBD2 (5 bases). Looked up from germline, CDR1 is LNHDA and CDR2 is SQIVND (reference sequence). Trimming left V 11 bases short and J 4 bases short, with 12 bases between. This CDR3 region has 11 residues. The CDR3 spells CAVGSLYEQYF. Written as DNA, the CDR3 is TGTGCCGTTGGGAGCTTGTACGAGCAGTACTTC. Drawing the rest from reference TRBV19 and TRBJ2-7, the complete variable domain is DGGITQSPKYLFRKEGQNVTLSCEQNLNHDAMYWYRQDPGQGLRLIYYSQIVNDFQKGDIAEGYSVSREKKESFPLTVTSAQKNPTAFYLCAVGSLYEQYFGPGTRLTVT.

Only a few counts were recorded for this clone. This sequence joins TRBV10-3 and TRBJ2-1, with a possible D match to TRBD2 (6 bases). The V and J ends lost 3 bases and 5 bases respectively, with 14 bases between them. This CDR3 contains 15 residues. In germline, CDR1 is ENHRY, CDR2 SYGVKD. The CDR3 reads CAISEELAVNNEQFF. In DNA, the CDR3 is TGTGCCATCAGTGAAGAACTAGCAGTCAACAATGAGCAGTTCTTC.

This sequence joins TRBV7-9 and TRBJ2-1; D may be TRBD2 (5 bases). V dropped 3 bases and J dropped 7 bases, with 16 bases sitting between them. Germline V gives CDR1 SEHNR, CDR2 FQNEAQ (reference sequence). The CDR3 length is 15 residues. The CDR3 reads CASSFDLARGNEQFF. The CDR3 DNA follows: TGTGCCAGCAGCTTCGACCTGGCCCGAGGGAATGAGCAGTTCTTC.

The chain employs TRBV11-2 and TRBJ2-7; D unresolved. The CDR3 is 12 amino acids. Trimming removed 1 base at V and 4 bases at J, with 5 bases between. Germline V lookup: CDR1 SGHAT, CDR2 FQNNGV. The CDR3 coding sequence is TGTGCCAGCAGCTTAGTAATGTACGAGCAGTACTTC. Its protein is CASSLVMYEQYF.

The gene calls are TRBV4-2 and TRBJ1-5; D is perhaps TRBD1 (6 bases). CDR1 is LGHNA, CDR2 YNFKEQ, per germline. This CDR3 is 15 amino acids long. V shed 0 bases and J shed 5 bases, with 11 bases lying between them. The CDR3 bases are TGTGCCAGCAGCCAAGATGGGCGGGGGCATCAGCCCCAGCATTTT. This encodes CASSQDGRGHQPQHF.

This clone came up a few times. The rearrangement links TRBV18 to TRBJ2-7; the D is unclear. V lost 3 bases and J 3 bases, leaving 12 bases between the germline ends. Germline lookup yields CDR1 KGHSH and CDR2 LQKENI. This CDR3 is built from 14 residues. The CDR3 loop reads CASSPSQAYYEQYF. The CDR3 DNA reads as TGTGCCAGCTCACCGTCTCAGGCCTACTACGAGCAGTACTTC.

The chain is built from TRBV7-3 and TRBJ1-5; tentatively, D is TRBD1 (6 bases). This CDR3 has 13 amino acids. The V end was cut by 5 bases, the J end by 4 bases, with 9 bases between. Germline V gene sequence: CDR1 SGHTA, CDR2 FQGTGA. The chain's CDR3 is CASSLDSNQPQHF. The CDR3 DNA sequence: TGTGCCAGCAGCCTGGACAGTAATCAGCCCCAGCATTTT.

The V gene is TRBV7-2, the J gene TRBJ2-7, with 10 nucleotides matching TRBD1. V lost 5 bases to trimming and J lost 4 bases; unmatched junction nucleotides: 8. Per germline, CDR1 SGHTA and CDR2 FQGNSA. The CDR3 consists of 15 residues. CDR3 sequence reads: CASSETTGGFYEQYF. CDR3 nucleotides: TGTGCCAGCAGCGAAACGACAGGGGGCTTTTACGAGCAGTACTTC.